This T cell receptor (beta chain) originates from a study of blood T cell repertoires in COVID-19. On the study more broadly: Acute and convalescent COVID-19 samples came from the United States, Italy and Spain. Nucleic acid was either cDNA or gDNA, and it came from T cells, B-cell-depleted T cells, or PBMCs.

Per the original methods: Estimation of nucleated cell counts was performed using reference gene primer amplification. Produced via immunoSEQ multiplex PCR; TCRdb's table is partial and in-frame only. The V and J calls and clone size are taken from that table; D and trimming were inferred from the DNA. The sample lists under 300,000 clones; around 90% were seen once. The V gene's germline CDR1 is ENHRY and CDR2 SYGVKD. This CDR3 has 13 residues. Trimming pared 11 bases from V and 4 bases from J, leaving 15 bases between. This clonotype originated in a man aged 45-65 years with acute or convalescent COVID-19. V is TRBV10-3 and J is TRBJ1-3; no clear D gene. Sequencing was carried out using peripheral blood. The CDR3 coding sequence is TGTGCCGTTTCTCGGGGTACCGGAAACACCATATATTTT. The encoded protein is CAVSRGTGNTIYF.